This paragraph covers one TCR beta chain sequence. The data originate from a study of blood T cell repertoires in COVID-19. Across the whole study: Italy, Spain and the United States were the sources of the convalescent and acute COVID-19 samples. T cells, B-cell-depleted T cells, or PBMCs supplied cDNA or gDNA.

Study processing details: Counts of nucleated cells, estimated from reference gene primer amplification, were obtained. TCRdb's table, derived via immunoSEQ multiplex PCR, lists solely in-frame clones and lacks some. V and J calls plus clone size are reproduced from that table; the DNA served to infer D and trimming. Of about 360,000 clones in the sample, 81% were seen once. There are 19 residues in the CDR3. Looked up from germline, CDR1 is MDHEN and CDR2 is SYDVKM. V dropped 4 bases and J dropped 8; count of bases not matched to a gene: 18. The TCR was taken from a human donor with acute or convalescent COVID-19. The donor label of this sample is uncertain. The chain employs TRBV28 and TRBJ2-1; 12 positions match TRBD2. Sequenced: peripheral blood. In nucleotides, the CDR3 is TGTGCCAGCAGTTCCCATAAACTAGCGGGGGGCCCGGCCCCCCATGAGCAGTTCTTC. Translation: CASSSHKLAGGPAPHEQFF. Full variable domain (missing parts from reference TRBV28 and TRBJ2-1): DVKVTQSSRYLVKRTGEKVFLECVQDMDHENMFWYRQDPGLGLRLIYFSYDVKMKEKGDIPEGYSVSREKKERFSLILESASTNQTSMYLCASSSHKLAGGPAPHEQFFGPGTRLTVL.